Listed here are 14 T cell receptor beta chains from one sample, sequenced in a study of tumor-infiltrating lymphocytes in glioblastoma multiforme. Multiple V-beta primers and a C-beta primer amplified TCRB from RNA. One entry per CDR3 protein results from TCRdb running MiXCR on the multiplex PCR reads. The sample lists almost 20,000 distinct CDR3 sequences, 65% to 75% occurring once. Material for sequencing was peripheral blood. The source of these receptors is a male donor with glioblastoma.

This clonotype has a count of ten or more. The chain links TRBV5-1 to TRBJ1-1; D unresolved. Germline V gene lookup returns CDR1 SGHRS and CDR2 YFSETQ. V was shortened by 0 bases and J by 1 base, with 10 bases between the two germline ends. This CDR3 has 15 residues. CDR3 region: CASSLDFPANTEAFF. DNA of the CDR3: TGCGCCAGCAGCTTGGACTTCCCAGCGAACACTGAAGCTTTCTTT.

This clonotype was counted once. CDR3: CSASRGEVLAYEQYF. CDR3 coding DNA: TGCAGTGCTAGTCGGGGGGAAGTCTTGGCCTACGAGCAGTACTTC. The chain has TRBV20-1 and TRBJ2-7; 7 bases map to TRBD2. The CDR3 length is 15 residues. The V segment lost 3 bases and the J segment 2 bases; nucleotides outside the gene matches: 10. The germline V gene has CDR1 DFQATT and CDR2 SNEGSKA (reference sequence).

The chain carries TRBV20-1 and TRBJ2-3; possibly TRBD1 for D (6 bases). The V and J ends lost 0 bases and 1 base respectively, with 14 bases between them. The CDR3 length is 16 residues. Germline-derived CDR1 and CDR2 are DFQATT and SNEGSKA (reference sequence). CDR3 DNA: TGCAGTGCTAGAGATCTAGGGGGACCCTGCACAGATACGCAGTATTTT. It is translated as CSARDLGGPCTDTQYF.

On this clonotype itself: In this CDR3 the conserved last residue, phenylalanine or tryptophan, is missing, so a read error is likely. The rearrangement links TRBV20-1 to TRBJ2-1, with 9 nucleotides matching TRBD2. The CDR3 has 15 amino acids. Germline V gene data show CDR1 as DFQATT and CDR2 as SNEGSKA (reference sequence). V trimming: 4 bases; J trimming: 7 bases; junction bases outside the gene matches: 11. The CDR3: CSAKDLAGRGNEQFL. CDR3 bases: TGCAGTGCTAAAGATCTAGCGGGAAGAGGGAATGAGCAGTTCCTC.

Note on this clonotype: An end of the junction does not agree with germline; a read error may underlie this. The genes are TRBV4-1 and TRBJ1-6, with D unresolved. Looked up from germline, CDR1 is MGHRA and CDR2 is YSYEKL. The CDR3 has 15 amino acids. The CDR3 region has the DNA TGCACCAGCCAAAACCTGGCATCTGGGCTTTCACCCCTCCACTTC. It translates to CTSQNLASGLSPLHF.

As to this clonotype: The CDR3 end shows no conserved phenylalanine or tryptophan, and so a read error is likely. The chain employs TRBV11-2 and TRBJ2-2; D not certain. The CDR3 is 14 residues long. CDR1 is SGHAT and CDR2 is FQNNGV in the germline V gene. Trimming took off 2 bases at V and 13 bases at J, with 17 bases between the two ends. For the CDR3, the DNA is TGTGCCAGCAGCTTACAGATAATCACCGTGGGGCTGTTTTCT. Its protein product is CASSLQIITVGLFS.

Comment on this clonotype: A read error is possible here, since a much larger clone lies one base away. V is TRBV7-9 and J is TRBJ2-6; weak D call: TRBD2 (5 bases). Germline CDR1 reads SEHNR; CDR2 reads FQNEAQ (reference sequence). V was trimmed by 5 bases and J by 0 bases, leaving 11 bases between them. The CDR3 consists of 16 residues. CDR3 coding DNA: TGTGCCAGCAGCCTAAGAGGGAGCTCTGGGGCCAACGTCCTGACTTTC. It is translated as CASSLRGSSGANVLTF.

The chain is built from TRBV28 and TRBJ2-1; TRBD2 is a possible D gene (6 bases). The CDR3 is 14 amino acids. Trimming shortened V by 6 bases and J by 4 bases, and 13 bases separated the two germline ends. Per the germline V gene, CDR1 is MDHEN and CDR2 is SYDVKM. Here the CDR3 DNA reads TGTGCCAGCAGCCCGGGGGAGCGTTACAATGAGCAGTTCTTC. As protein: CASSPGERYNEQFF.

A word on this clonotype: It is likely a read error, because the conserved phenylalanine at the end of the CDR3 is missing. The chain carries TRBV11-2 and TRBJ2-4; D tentatively fits TRBD1 or TRBD2 (5 bases each). The CDR3 covers 14 residues. Germline CDR1 is SGHAT and CDR2 is FQNNGV. CDR3 DNA sequence: TGTGCGAGCAGCTGGGACCAGGGTACGAACATTCAGTACTCC. Translated, it gives CASSWDQGTNIQYS.

This clonotype was seen only once. The V gene is TRBV29-1, the J gene TRBJ2-5; 8 bases line up with TRBD2. The germline CDR1 and CDR2 sequences are SQVTM and ANQGSEA. Losses at the gene ends were 5 bases for V and 1 base for J; bases not matched to a gene: 6. The CDR3 loop spans 14 amino acids. The CDR3 protein is CSVNGGAGQETQYF. The CDR3 DNA reads TGCAGCGTTAACGGGGGGGCAGGCCAAGAGACCCAGTACTTC.

The chain links TRBV11-2 to TRBJ2-1, with D unresolved. The germline V gene encodes CDR1 SGHAT and CDR2 FQNNGV. CDR3 length equals 14 residues. Trimming pared 2 bases from V and 16 bases from J, leaving 21 bases between. In DNA form, the CDR3 reads TGTGCCAGCAGCTTATCTTCAAGGAACAATGAGCCATTCTTC. Its translation: CASSLSSRNNEPFF. The entire variable domain, with the rest obtained from reference TRBV11-2 and TRBJ2-1, is as follows: EAGVAQSPRYKIIEKRQSVAFWCNPISGHATLYWYQQILGQGPKLLIQFQNNGVVDDSQLPKDRFSAERLKGVDSTLKIQPAKLEDSAVYLCASSLSSRNNEPFFGPGTRLTVL.

Points on this clonotype: Since a much larger clone is just one base distant, this may be a read error. The chain is built from TRBV29-1 and TRBJ2-7; D gene unclear. Trimming cost V 5 bases and J 1 base, with 15 bases left between them. The CDR3 sequence is 14 residues long. The V gene's germline CDR1 is SQVTM and CDR2 ANQGSEA. The CDR3 sequence is CSVTSAGDSYEQYF. CDR3 sequence (DNA): TGCAGCGTTACTTCCGCTGGCGATTCCTACGAGCAGTACTTC.

The chain is built from TRBV20-1 and TRBJ2-5, with 8 positions matching TRBD1. The CDR3 is 12 residues long. Germline CDR1 DFQATT, CDR2 SNEGSKA (reference sequence). With V trimmed by 4 bases and J by 3 bases, 1 base remained unmatched. This CDR3 reads CSATGQEETQYF. CDR3 DNA sequence: TGCAGTGCTACGGGACAGGAAGAGACCCAGTACTTC.

The rearrangement joins TRBV14 to TRBJ2-7, with 11 bases that match TRBD2. This CDR3 is built from 17 residues. Germline-derived CDR1 and CDR2 are SGHDN and FVKESK. With 2 bases clipped from V and 8 bases from J, the junction kept 14 bases outside the gene matches. CDR3 nucleotides: TGTGCCAGCAGCCAAACTTATGGCGGGACTAGCGGTTACCAGCAGTACTTC. Amino acids: CASSQTYGGTSGYQQYF. Drawing the rest from reference TRBV14 and TRBJ2-7, the complete variable domain is EAGVTQFPSHSVIEKGQTVTLRCDPISGHDNLYWYRRVMGKEIKFLLHFVKESKQDESGMPNNRFLAERTGGTYSTLKVQPAELEDSGVYFCASSQTYGGTSGYQQYFGPGTRLTVT.